The entry below describes one T cell receptor (beta chain). The V and J ends lost 4 bases and 5 bases, in that order; junction bases with no gene match: 10. This CDR3 is 16 amino acids long. Germline lookup yields CDR1 SGHRS and CDR2 YFSETQ. This entry comes from a study of blood T cell repertoires in COVID-19. Clones were sequenced by immunoSEQ multiplex PCR, and TCRdb holds only the in-frame ones, with some missing. Of approximately 150,000 clones listed, about 92% are singletons. The chain uses TRBV5-1 and TRBJ2-5; 11 bases are a match to TRBD2. The clonotype was recovered from a human donor in a cohort sampled during active COVID-19. Source material: peripheral blood. The CDR3 spells CASSTSGGPLLETQYF. CDR3 in DNA: TGCGCCAGCAGCACTAGCGGGGGCCCACTCTTGGAGACCCAGTACTTC. Drawing the rest from reference TRBV5-1 and TRBJ2-5, the complete variable domain is KAGVTQTPRYLIKTRGQQVTLSCSPISGHRSVSWYQQTPGQGLQFLFEYFSETQRNKGNFPGRFSGRQFSNSRSEMNVSTLELGDSALYLCASSTSGGPLLETQYFGPGTRLLVL.